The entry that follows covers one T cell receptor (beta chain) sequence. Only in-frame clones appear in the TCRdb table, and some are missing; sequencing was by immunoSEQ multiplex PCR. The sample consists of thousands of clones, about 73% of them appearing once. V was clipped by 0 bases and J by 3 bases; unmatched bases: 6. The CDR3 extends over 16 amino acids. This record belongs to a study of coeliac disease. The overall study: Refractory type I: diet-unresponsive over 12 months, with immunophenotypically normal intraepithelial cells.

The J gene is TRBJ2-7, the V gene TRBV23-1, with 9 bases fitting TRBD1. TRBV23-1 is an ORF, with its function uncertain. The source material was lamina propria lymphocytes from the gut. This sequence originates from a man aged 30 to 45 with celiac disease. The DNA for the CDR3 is TGCGCCAGCAGTCAATCCGGGACAGGGTTTAGCTACGAGCAGTACTTC. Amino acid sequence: CASSQSGTGFSYEQYF.